The sequence of this T cell receptor (beta chain) was determined in a study of breast tumors, draining lymph nodes, adjacent tissues. General study points: Findings are consistent with lymph node origin and intratumoral expansion of most tumor T cells. Data only fit, rather than demonstrated, lymph node origin of most tumor T cells.

Breast cancer patients provided tissue from their axillary draining lymph nodes. This clonotype was seen repeatedly, ten times or more. The antigen remains undetermined. This CDR3 has 11 amino acids. Germline V CDR1 and CDR2: SNHLY, FYNNEI. V was cut by 5 bases and J by 7 bases, with 9 bases left in between. TCRdb reanalysed the multiplex PCR reads using MiXCR and keeps one entry per CDR3 protein. The sample includes over 100,000 distinct CDR3 sequences, around 20% of them seen just once. This receptor was identified in a female donor with breast cancer. Some clones in this sample may be carry-over from other donors' samples. Sample: axillary lymph node tissue. The gene calls are TRBV2 and TRBJ2-7; no clear D. The CDR3 nucleotides read TGTGCCAGCAGTCCGCTCGGGGAGCAGTACTTC. Amino acids: CASSPLGEQYF.